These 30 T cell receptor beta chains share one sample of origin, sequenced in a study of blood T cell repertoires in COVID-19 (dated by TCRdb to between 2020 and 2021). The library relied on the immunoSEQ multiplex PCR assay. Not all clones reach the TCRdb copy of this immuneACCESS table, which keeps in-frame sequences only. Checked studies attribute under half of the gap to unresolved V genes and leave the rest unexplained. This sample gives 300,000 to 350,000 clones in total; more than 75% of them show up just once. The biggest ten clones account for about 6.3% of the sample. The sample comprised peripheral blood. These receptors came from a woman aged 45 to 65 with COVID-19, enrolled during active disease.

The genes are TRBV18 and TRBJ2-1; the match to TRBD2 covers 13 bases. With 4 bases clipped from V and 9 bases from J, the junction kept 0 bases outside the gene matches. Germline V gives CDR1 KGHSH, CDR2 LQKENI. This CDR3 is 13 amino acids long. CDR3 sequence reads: CASSRTSGSEQFF. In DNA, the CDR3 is TGTGCCAGCTCACGGACTAGCGGGAGTGAGCAGTTCTTC. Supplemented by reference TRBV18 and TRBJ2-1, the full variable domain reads NAGVMQNPRHLVRRRGQEARLRCSPMKGHSHVYWYRQLPEEGLKFMVYLQKENIIDESGMPKERFSAEFPKEGPSILRIQQVVRGDSAAYFCASSRTSGSEQFFGPGTRLTVL.

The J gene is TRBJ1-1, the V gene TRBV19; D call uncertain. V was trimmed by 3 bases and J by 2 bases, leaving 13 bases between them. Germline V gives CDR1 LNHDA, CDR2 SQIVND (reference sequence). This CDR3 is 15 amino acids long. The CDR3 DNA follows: TGTGCCAGTAGTATGTCAGACTACGCCAACACTGAAGCTTTCTTT. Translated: CASSMSDYANTEAFF.

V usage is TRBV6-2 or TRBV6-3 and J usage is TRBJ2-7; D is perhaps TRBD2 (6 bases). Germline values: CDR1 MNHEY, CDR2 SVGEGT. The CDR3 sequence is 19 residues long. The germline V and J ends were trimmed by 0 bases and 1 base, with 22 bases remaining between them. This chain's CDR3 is CASSYSSGLTIRRSYEQYF. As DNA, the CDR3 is TGTGCCAGCAGTTACTCGAGTGGACTAACTATCCGCAGGTCCTACGAGCAGTACTTC.

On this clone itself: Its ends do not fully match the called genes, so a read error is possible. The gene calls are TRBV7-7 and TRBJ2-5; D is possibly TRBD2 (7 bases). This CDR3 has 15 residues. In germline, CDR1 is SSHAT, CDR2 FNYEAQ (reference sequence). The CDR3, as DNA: TGTGCTAGCAGCTTAGTTGGGGGGGCTCAGGAGACCCAGTACTTC. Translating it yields CASSLVGGAQETQYF.

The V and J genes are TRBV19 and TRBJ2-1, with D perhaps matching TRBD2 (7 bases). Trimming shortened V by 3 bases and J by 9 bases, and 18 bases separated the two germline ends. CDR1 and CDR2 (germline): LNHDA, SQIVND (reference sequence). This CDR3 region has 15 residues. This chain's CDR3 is CASSIVSGKDSEQFF. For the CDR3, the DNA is TGTGCCAGTAGTATCGTCAGCGGGAAGGACAGTGAGCAGTTCTTC.

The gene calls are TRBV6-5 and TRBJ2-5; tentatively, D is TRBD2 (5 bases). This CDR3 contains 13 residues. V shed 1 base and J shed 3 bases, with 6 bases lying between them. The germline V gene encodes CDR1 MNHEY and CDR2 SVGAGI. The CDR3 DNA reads TGTGCCAGCAGTTACTACGGGAAAGAGACCCAGTACTTC. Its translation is CASSYYGKETQYF.

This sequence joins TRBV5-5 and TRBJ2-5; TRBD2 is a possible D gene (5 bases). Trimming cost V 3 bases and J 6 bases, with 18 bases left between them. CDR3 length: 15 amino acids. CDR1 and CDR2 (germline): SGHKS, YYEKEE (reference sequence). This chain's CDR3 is CASSSTELGEKTQYF. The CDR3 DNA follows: TGTGCCAGCAGCTCGACTGAGCTCGGGGAGAAGACCCAGTACTTC.

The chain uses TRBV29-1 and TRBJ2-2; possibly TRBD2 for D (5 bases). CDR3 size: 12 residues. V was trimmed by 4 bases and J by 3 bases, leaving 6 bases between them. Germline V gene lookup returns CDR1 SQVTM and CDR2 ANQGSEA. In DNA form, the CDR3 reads TGCAGCGTTGGAGGGTACACCGGGGAGCTGTTTTTT. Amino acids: CSVGGYTGELFF.

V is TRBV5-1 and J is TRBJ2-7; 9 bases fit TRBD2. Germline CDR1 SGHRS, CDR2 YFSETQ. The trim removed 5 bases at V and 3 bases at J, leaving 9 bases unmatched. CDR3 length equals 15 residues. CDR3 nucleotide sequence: TGCGCCAGCAGGTTCGATCTAGCGGGATTCTACGAGCAGTACTTC. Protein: CASRFDLAGFYEQYF.

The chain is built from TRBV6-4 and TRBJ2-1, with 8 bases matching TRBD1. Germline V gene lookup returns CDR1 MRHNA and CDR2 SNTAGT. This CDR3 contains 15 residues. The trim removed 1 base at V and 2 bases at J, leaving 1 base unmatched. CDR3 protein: CASSDWTGPYNEQFF. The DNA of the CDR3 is TGTGCCAGCAGTGACTGGACAGGGCCCTACAATGAGCAGTTCTTC.

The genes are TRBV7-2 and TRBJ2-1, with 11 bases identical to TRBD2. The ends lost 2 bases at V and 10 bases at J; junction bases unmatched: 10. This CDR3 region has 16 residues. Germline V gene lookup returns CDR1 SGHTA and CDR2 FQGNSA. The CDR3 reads CASSLSLTSGKFEQFF. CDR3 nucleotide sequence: TGTGCCAGCAGCTTAAGTTTGACTAGCGGGAAGTTCGAGCAGTTCTTC. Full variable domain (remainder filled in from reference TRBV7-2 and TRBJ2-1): GAGVSQSPSNKVTEKGKDVELRCDPISGHTALYWYRQSLGQGLEFLIYFQGNSAPDKSGLPSDRFSAERTGGSVSTLTIQRTQQEDSAVYLCASSLSLTSGKFEQFFGPGTRLTVL.

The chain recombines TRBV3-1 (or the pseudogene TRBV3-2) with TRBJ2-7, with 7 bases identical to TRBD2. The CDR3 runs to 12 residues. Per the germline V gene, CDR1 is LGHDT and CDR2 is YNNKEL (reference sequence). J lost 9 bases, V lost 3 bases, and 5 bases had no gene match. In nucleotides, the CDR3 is TGTGCCAGCAGCCACGCGGGACTATGGCAGTACTTC. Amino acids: CASSHAGLWQYF.

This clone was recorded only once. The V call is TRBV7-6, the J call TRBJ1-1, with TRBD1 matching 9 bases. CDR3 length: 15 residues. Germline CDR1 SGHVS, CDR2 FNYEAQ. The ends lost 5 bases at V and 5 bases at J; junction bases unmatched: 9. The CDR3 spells CASSARTGVRTEAFF. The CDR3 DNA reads TGTGCCAGCAGCGCCAGGACAGGGGTTAGGACTGAAGCTTTCTTT.

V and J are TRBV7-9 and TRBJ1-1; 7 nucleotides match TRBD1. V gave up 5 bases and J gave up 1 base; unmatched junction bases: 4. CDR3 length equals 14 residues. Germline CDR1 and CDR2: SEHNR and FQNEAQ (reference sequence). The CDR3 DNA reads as TGTGCCAGCAGCGTGGGACAGTCGAACACTGAAGCTTTCTTT. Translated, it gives CASSVGQSNTEAFF.

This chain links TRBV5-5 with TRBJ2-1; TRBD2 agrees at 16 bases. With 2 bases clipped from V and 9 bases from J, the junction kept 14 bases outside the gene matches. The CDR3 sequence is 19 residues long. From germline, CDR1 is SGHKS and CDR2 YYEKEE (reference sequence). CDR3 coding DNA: TGTGCCAGCAGCTTCTCCCCCGGGACTAGCGGGAGGGCTGCGGGTGAGCAGTTCTTC. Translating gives CASSFSPGTSGRAAGEQFF.

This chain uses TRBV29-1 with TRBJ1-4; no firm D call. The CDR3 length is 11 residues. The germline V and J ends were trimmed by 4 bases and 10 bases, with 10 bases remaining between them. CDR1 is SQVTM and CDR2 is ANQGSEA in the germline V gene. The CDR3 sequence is CSVVSARKLFF. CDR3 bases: TGCAGCGTTGTGTCAGCGCGAAAACTGTTTTTT. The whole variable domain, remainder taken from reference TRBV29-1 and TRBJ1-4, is SAVISQKPSRDICQRGTSLTIQCQVDSQVTMMFWYRQQPGQSLTLIATANQGSEATYESGFVIDKFPISRPNLTFSTLTVSNMSPEDSSIYLCSVVSARKLFFGSGTQLSVL.

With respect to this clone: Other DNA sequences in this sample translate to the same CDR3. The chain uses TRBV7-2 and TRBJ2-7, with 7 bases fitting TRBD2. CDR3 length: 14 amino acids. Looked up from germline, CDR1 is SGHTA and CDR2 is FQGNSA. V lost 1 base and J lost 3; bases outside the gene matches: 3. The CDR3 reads CASSLGLASYEQYF. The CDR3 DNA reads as TGTGCCAGCAGCTTAGGACTAGCCAGCTACGAGCAGTACTTC.

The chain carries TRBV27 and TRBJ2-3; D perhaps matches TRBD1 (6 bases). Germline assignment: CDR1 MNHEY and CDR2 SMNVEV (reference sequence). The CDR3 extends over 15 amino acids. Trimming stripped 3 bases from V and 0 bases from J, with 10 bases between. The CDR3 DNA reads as TGTGCCAGCAGTTTTCAGGGGTTTAGCACAGATACGCAGTATTTT. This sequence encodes CASSFQGFSTDTQYF.

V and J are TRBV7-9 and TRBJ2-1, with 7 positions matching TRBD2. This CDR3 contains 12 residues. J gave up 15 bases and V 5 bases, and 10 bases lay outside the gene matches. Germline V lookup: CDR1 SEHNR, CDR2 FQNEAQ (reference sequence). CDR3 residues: CASSPEGGSGFF. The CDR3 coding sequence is TGTGCCAGCAGCCCCGAAGGCGGGAGTGGGTTCTTC.

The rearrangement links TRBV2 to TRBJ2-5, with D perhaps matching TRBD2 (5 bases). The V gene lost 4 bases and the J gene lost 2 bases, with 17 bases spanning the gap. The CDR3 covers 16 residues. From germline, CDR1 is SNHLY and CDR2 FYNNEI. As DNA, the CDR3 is TGTGCCAGCAGTGGCCCGGCTTTAGCGCTACAAGAGACCCAGTACTTC. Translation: CASSGPALALQETQYF.

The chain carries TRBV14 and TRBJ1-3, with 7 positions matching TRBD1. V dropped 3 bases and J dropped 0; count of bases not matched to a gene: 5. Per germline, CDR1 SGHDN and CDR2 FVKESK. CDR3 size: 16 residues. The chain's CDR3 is CASSQTGIYSGNTIYF. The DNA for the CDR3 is TGTGCCAGCAGCCAGACAGGGATTTACTCTGGAAACACCATATATTTT.

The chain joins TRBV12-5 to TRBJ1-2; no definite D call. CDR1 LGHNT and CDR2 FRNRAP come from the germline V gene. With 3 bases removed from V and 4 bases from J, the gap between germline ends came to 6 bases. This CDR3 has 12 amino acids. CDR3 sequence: CASGLNSYGYTF. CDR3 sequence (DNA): TGTGCTAGTGGTTTAAACAGCTATGGCTACACCTTC.

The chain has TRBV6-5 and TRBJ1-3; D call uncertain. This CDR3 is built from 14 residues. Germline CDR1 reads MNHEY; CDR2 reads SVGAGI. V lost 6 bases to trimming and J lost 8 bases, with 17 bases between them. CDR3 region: CASSPGRVGDTIYF. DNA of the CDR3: TGTGCCAGCAGCCCCGGGAGAGTCGGGGACACCATATATTTT.

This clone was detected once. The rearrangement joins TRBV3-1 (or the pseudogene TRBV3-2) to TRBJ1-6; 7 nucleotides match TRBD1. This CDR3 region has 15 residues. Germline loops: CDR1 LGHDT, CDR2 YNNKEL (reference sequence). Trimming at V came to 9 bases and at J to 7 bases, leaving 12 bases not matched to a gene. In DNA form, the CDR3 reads TGTGCCAGTCGGACAGGAATGGGAGGAAATTCACCCCTCCACTTT. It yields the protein CASRTGMGGNSPLHF.

The CDR3 protein is CASSSRPGNEGNTIYF. The CDR3 region has the DNA TGTGCCAGCAGCTCCCGGCCAGGGAACGAGGGAAACACCATATATTTT. The chain uses TRBV11-2 and TRBJ1-3; the D gene is possibly TRBD1 (5 bases). CDR1 is SGHAT, CDR2 FQNNGV, per germline. The V end was cut by 4 bases, the J end by 4 bases, with 17 bases between. The CDR3 sequence is 16 residues long. The full variable domain, completed using reference TRBV11-2 and TRBJ1-3, is EAGVAQSPRYKIIEKRQSVAFWCNPISGHATLYWYQQILGQGPKLLIQFQNNGVVDDSQLPKDRFSAERLKGVDSTLKIQPAKLEDSAVYLCASSSRPGNEGNTIYFGEGSWLTVV.

The DNA for the CDR3 is TGTGCCAGCCCCATCACACCTCTCTCCTACGAGCAGTACTTC. Amino acids: CASPITPLSYEQYF. The rearrangement uses TRBV9 and TRBJ2-7; D unresolved. The CDR3 is made up of 14 amino acids. Trimming left V 7 bases short and J 0 bases short, with 14 bases between. Germline V CDR1 and CDR2: SGDLS, YYNGEE.

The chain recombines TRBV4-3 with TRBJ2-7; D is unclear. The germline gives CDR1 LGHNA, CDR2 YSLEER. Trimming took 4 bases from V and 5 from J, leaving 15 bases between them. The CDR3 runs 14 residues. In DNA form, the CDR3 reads TGCGCCAGCAGCCCCCGTACGGGTGACGACGAGCAGTACTTC. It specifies CASSPRTGDDEQYF.

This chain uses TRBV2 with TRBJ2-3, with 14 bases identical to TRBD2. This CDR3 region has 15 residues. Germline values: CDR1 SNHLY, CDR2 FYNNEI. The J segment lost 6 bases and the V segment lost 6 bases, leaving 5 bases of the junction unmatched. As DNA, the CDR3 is TGTGCCAGCAGGGGACTAGCGGGAGACGGGGATACGCAGTATTTT. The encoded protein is CASRGLAGDGDTQYF. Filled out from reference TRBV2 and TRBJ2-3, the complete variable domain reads EPEVTQTPSHQVTQMGQEVILRCVPISNHLYFYWYRQILGQKVEFLVSFYNNEISEKSEIFDDQFSVERPDGSNFTLKIRSTKLEDSAMYFCASRGLAGDGDTQYFGPGTRLTVL.

CDR3 in amino acids: CAWSVRSGANVLTF. The CDR3 nucleotides are TGTGCCTGGAGTGTCCGCTCTGGGGCCAACGTCCTGACTTTC. The chain carries TRBV30 and TRBJ2-6; D unresolved. V gave up 0 bases and J gave up 0 bases, with 3 bases separating them. The CDR3 runs 14 residues. Germline V gene data show CDR1 as GTSNPN and CDR2 as SVGIG (reference sequence).

The CDR3 DNA follows: TGTGCCAGCAGCTTAGATTGGCCCGAAGACAGGGTTGACAATCAGCCCCAGCATTTT. Protein sequence: CASSLDWPEDRVDNQPQHF. The chain joins TRBV7-9 to TRBJ1-5, with 7 nucleotides matching TRBD1. Germline lookup yields CDR1 SEHNR and CDR2 FQNEAQ (reference sequence). The CDR3 contains 19 residues. V lost 1 base, J lost 3 bases, and 15 bases stayed unmatched.